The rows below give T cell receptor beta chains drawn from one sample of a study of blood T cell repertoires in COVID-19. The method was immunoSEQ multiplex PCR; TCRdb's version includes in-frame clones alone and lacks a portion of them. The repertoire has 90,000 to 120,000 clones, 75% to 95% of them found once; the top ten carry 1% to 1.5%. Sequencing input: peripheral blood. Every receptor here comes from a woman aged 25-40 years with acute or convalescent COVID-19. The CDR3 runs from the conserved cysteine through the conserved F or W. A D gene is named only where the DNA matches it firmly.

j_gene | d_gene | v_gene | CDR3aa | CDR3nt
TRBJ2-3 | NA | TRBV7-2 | CASSFARAVITDTQYF | TGTGCCAGCAGCTTCGCGCGCGCGGTGATCACAGATACGCAGTATTTT
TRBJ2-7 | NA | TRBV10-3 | CAISDPLRPYEQYF | TGTGCCATCAGTGACCCACTAAGGCCCTACGAGCAGTACTTC
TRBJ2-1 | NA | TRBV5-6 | CASSLANGVGNEQFF | TGTGCCAGCAGCTTGGCCAACGGGGTAGGTAATGAGCAGTTCTTC
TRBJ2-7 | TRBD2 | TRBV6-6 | CASRSGLAGAYEQYF | TGTGCCAGCAGATCCGGACTAGCGGGAGCCTACGAGCAGTACTTC
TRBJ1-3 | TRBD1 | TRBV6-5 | CASSYDRAGNTIYF | TGTGCCAGCAGTTACGACAGGGCCGGAAACACCATATATTTT
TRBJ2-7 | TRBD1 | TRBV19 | CASRQTGEISEQYF | TGTGCCAGTAGACAGACAGGGGAAATAAGCGAGCAGTACTTC
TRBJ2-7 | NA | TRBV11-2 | CASSPAGGTYEQYF | TGTGCCAGCAGCCCGGCCGGAGGGACCTACGAGCAGTACTTC
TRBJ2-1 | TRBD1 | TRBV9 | CASSAQGDSSYNEQFF | TGTGCCAGCAGCGCTCAGGGGGACAGCTCCTACAATGAGCAGTTCTTC
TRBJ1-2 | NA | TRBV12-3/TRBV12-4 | CASSAEPRGYTF | TGTGCCAGCAGCGCGGAACCTCGAGGCTACACCTTC
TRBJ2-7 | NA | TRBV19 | CASSISGTGLARYEQYF | TGTGCCAGTAGTATTTCCGGTACAGGCCTCGCCCGTTACGAGCAGTACTTC
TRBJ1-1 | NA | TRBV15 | CATSRDVGGTGSEAFF | TGTGCCACCAGCAGAGACGTAGGAGGTACCGGGTCGGAAGCTTTCTTT
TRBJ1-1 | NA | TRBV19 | CASSIRAGAEAFF | TGTGCCAGTAGTATCAGGGCAGGGGCTGAAGCTTTCTTT
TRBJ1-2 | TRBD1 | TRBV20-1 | CSASDGPGGYYGYTF | TGCAGTGCTAGTGATGGGCCAGGGGGCTACTATGGCTACACCTTC
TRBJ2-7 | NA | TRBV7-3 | CASSLSLGNEQYF | TGTGCCAGCAGCTTAAGTCTCGGGAACGAGCAGTACTTC
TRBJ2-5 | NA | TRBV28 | CASSSKQHQETQYF | TGTGCCAGCAGTTCAAAACAGCATCAAGAGACCCAGTACTTC
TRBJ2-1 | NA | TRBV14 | CASSHGNYPAREFF | TGTGCCAGCAGCCATGGTAACTACCCCGCTCGGGAGTTCTTC
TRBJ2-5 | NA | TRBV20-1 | CSAPPRETQYF | TGCAGTGCCCCACCGAGGGAGACCCAGTACTTC
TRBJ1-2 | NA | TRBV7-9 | CATDPKETGPFNYGYTF | TGTGCCACCGACCCCAAAGAGACAGGACCTTTCAACTATGGCTACACCTTC
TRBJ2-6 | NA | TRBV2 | CASSEVAAGANVLTF | TGTGCCAGCAGTGAAGTGGCAGCTGGGGCCAACGTCCTGACTTTC
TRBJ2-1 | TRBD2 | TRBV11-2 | CASSVTSGSSYNEQFF | TGTGCCAGCAGCGTGACTAGCGGGAGCTCCTACAATGAGCAGTTCTTC
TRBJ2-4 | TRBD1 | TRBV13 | CASSSFRRQGVAKNIQYF | TGTGCCAGCAGCTCCTTTCGACGGCAGGGGGTAGCCAAAAACATTCAGTACTTC
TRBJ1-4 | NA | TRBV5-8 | CASSQGRWDEKLFF | TGTGCCAGCAGTCAGGGGCGGTGGGATGAAAAACTGTTTTTT
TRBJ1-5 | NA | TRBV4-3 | CASTYTGGQPQHF | TGCGCCAGCACCTACACCGGCGGGCAGCCCCAGCATTTT
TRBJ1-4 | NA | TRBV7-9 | CASSVHGEKLFF | TGTGCCAGCAGCGTCCACGGGGAAAAACTGTTTTTT
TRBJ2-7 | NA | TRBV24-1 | CATSDYSEQYF | TGTGCCACCAGTGATTACTCCGAGCAGTACTTC
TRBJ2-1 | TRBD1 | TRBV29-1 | CSVESSDRGTYNEQFF | TGCAGCGTTGAAAGTTCGGACAGGGGGACCTACAATGAGCAGTTCTTC
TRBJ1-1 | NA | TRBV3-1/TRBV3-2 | CASSPRQDTEAFF | TGTGCCAGCAGCCCCAGGCAGGACACTGAAGCTTTCTTT
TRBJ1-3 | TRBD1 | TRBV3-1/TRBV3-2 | CASSQEVEGARAGSGNTIYF | TGTGCCAGCAGCCAAGAGGTAGAGGGGGCGAGGGCCGGCTCTGGAAACACCATATATTTT
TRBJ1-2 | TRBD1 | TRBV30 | CAWTTGGYGYTF | TGTGCCTGGACCACAGGGGGCTATGGCTACACCTTC
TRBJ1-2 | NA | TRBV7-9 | CASNKPDKGGYGYTF | TGTGCCAGCAACAAACCCGACAAGGGAGGCTATGGCTACACCTTC
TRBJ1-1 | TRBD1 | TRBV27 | CASRPAPGGLETEAFF | TGTGCCAGCAGGCCAGCCCCAGGGGGCCTAGAGACTGAAGCTTTCTTT
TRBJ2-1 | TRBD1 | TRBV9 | CASSVVGPPGQGPFNNEQFF | TGTGCCAGCAGCGTAGTCGGACCGCCGGGACAGGGGCCCTTCAACAATGAGCAGTTCTTC
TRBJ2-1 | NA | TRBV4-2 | CASSQVSGPNEQFF | TGTGCCAGCAGCCAAGTTTCGGGTCCCAATGAGCAGTTCTTC
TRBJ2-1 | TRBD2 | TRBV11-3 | CASSPSGTSSYNEQFF | TGTGCCAGCAGCCCTAGCGGGACTAGCTCCTACAATGAGCAGTTCTTC
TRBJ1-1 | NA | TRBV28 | CASSSQGMEAFF | TGTGCCAGCAGTTCACAGGGTATGGAAGCTTTCTTT